Given below is one T cell receptor (beta chain) in context. Antigen specificity is unknown. The study ran its PCR with 60 Vbeta and 13 Jbeta primers. Assay: immunoSEQ multiplex PCR; the TCRdb copy retains only in-frame clones and omits some. The sample consists of about 110,000 clones, around three quarters of them appearing once. V was clipped by 5 bases and J by 0 bases; unmatched bases: 10. The germline CDR1 and CDR2 sequences are SGHAT and FQNNGV. CDR3 length: 17 residues. The entry originates in a study of cytomegalovirus exposure and HLA in healthy donors. General observations from the study: According to an earlier analysis, most TCR beta V segments yielded productive rearrangements about 90% or about 30% of the time. A highly shared variant cluster was judged a likely technical artifact.

This receptor was taken from a woman in her 50s in good health and CMV-seropositive. This chain links TRBV11-2 with TRBJ2-7; TRBD2 aligns across 10 bases. Sequenced material: PBMCs. CDR3 in amino acids: CASSRLAGAGTSYEQYF. Here the CDR3 DNA reads TGTGCCAGCAGCCGGCTAGCGGGAGCCGGGACCTCCTACGAGCAGTACTTC.